Below are 30 T cell receptor beta chains sequenced from a single sample in a study of T cells after yellow fever vaccination. One entry per CDR3 protein results from TCRdb running MiXCR on the 5' RACE reads. There are under 400,000 distinct CDR3 sequences in the sample; under 15% occur only once, and roughly 3% lies in the top ten. The sample consisted of CD4+ T cells sorted from PBMCs, taken 15 days after the yellow fever booster vaccination. The receptors here all came from a man younger than 35 who received the YFV17D yellow fever vaccine.

The V gene is TRBV4-3, the J gene TRBJ2-1; 9 bases are a match to TRBD2. The CDR3 length is 15 residues. Looked up from germline, CDR1 is LGHNA and CDR2 is YSLEER. The V gene end was trimmed by 2 bases and the J gene end by 3 bases; junction bases not matched to a gene: 2. Written as DNA, the CDR3 is TGCGCCAGCAGCCAACTAGCGGGGAACTACAATGAGCAGTTCTTC. Its translation is CASSQLAGNYNEQFF.

The chain couples TRBV5-1 to TRBJ1-6; 8 positions match TRBD1. Trimming took 0 bases from V and 10 from J; bases not matched to a gene: 3. The CDR3 has 14 amino acids. CDR1 and CDR2 (germline): SGHRS, YFSETQ. The CDR3 loop is CASSLVSGGSPLHF. The CDR3 nucleotides read TGCGCCAGCAGCTTGGTGTCAGGGGGCTCACCCCTCCACTTT.

This clonotype was seen a few times. The chain couples TRBV5-1 to TRBJ2-2, with 10 bases identical to TRBD2. With V trimmed by 4 bases and J by 6 bases, 12 bases remained unmatched. The CDR3 covers 17 residues. Germline CDR1 is SGHRS and CDR2 is YFSETQ. The CDR3 sequence: CASSRRPAGGQPGELFF. CDR3 bases: TGCGCCAGCAGCCGTCGGCCAGCGGGGGGGCAACCCGGGGAGCTGTTTTTT.

This clonotype has more than one count but fewer than ten. CDR3 sequence (DNA): TGTGCCAGCAGCTTTGGGCTAGCGGCCGGGGAGCTGTTTTTT. As protein: CASSFGLAAGELFF. The chain carries TRBV7-2 and TRBJ2-2; 7 nucleotides align to TRBD2. Germline CDR1 is SGHTA and CDR2 is FQGNSA. The trim removed 3 bases at V and 6 bases at J, leaving 4 bases unmatched. The CDR3 spans 14 residues.

The CDR3 protein is CASSLRTPADTQYF. The CDR3 bases are TGTGCCAGTAGTCTACGGACACCCGCGGATACGCAGTATTTT. V is TRBV19 and J is TRBJ2-3; D might be TRBD1 (5 bases). Germline-derived CDR1 and CDR2 are LNHDA and SQIVND (reference sequence). This CDR3 has 14 amino acids. The ends were cut back, 5 bases at V and 6 bases at J, with 15 bases in the middle.

V usage is TRBV7-2 and J usage is TRBJ2-3; D is unresolved. CDR3 length equals 12 residues. Trimming removed 5 bases from V and 2 bases from J, with 5 bases in between. Germline V gene sequence: CDR1 SGHTA, CDR2 FQGNSA. The CDR3 is CASSAPTDTQYF. CDR3 in DNA: TGTGCCAGCAGCGCCCCCACAGATACGCAGTATTTT.

In its sample, this clonotype was seen many times. This chain links TRBV11-2 with TRBJ1-4; D is unclear. The CDR3 is made up of 17 amino acids. V was pared by 1 base and J by 6 bases, with 18 bases between. Germline CDR1 SGHAT, CDR2 FQNNGV. For the CDR3, the DNA is TGTGCCAGCAGCTTAGGAGTTGTGGTGGGTTTTCATGAAAAACTGTTTTTT. Translated: CASSLGVVVGFHEKLFF.

The sample holds a few counts of this clonotype. The V gene is TRBV7-2, the J gene TRBJ2-3; the match to TRBD2 covers 13 bases. The CDR3 has 16 residues. Trimming at V came to 6 bases and at J to 5 bases, leaving 8 bases not matched to a gene. Per the germline V gene, CDR1 is SGHTA and CDR2 is FQGNSA. CDR3 amino acids: CASRRLAGGGGDTQYF. The CDR3 DNA follows: TGTGCCAGCAGGAGACTAGCGGGGGGCGGAGGAGATACGCAGTATTTT.

This clonotype was counted many times. V and J are TRBV7-9 and TRBJ2-3; D is undetermined. The CDR3 length is 15 residues. Germline V gene lookup returns CDR1 SEHNR and CDR2 FQNEAQ (reference sequence). V lost 4 bases and J 2 bases, leaving 13 bases between the germline ends. Here the CDR3 reads CASSSRLPVTDTQYF. The CDR3 nucleotides are TGTGCCAGCAGCTCCCGACTGCCAGTCACAGATACGCAGTATTTT.

The V and J genes are TRBV5-1 and TRBJ2-7, with no clear D. V dropped 1 base and J dropped 7 bases, with 6 bases sitting between them. The CDR3 runs to 11 residues. The germline gives CDR1 SGHRS, CDR2 YFSETQ. In nucleotides, the CDR3 is TGCGCCAGCAGCTTGTTCGGGGAGCAGTACTTC. It encodes CASSLFGEQYF. Based on the CDR3 plus reference TRBV5-1 and TRBJ2-7, the full variable domain is KAGVTQTPRYLIKTRGQQVTLSCSPISGHRSVSWYQQTPGQGLQFLFEYFSETQRNKGNFPGRFSGRQFSNSRSEMNVSTLELGDSALYLCASSLFGEQYFGPGTRLTVT.

The chain is built from TRBV4-2 and TRBJ1-2; D not resolved. V was trimmed by 1 base and J by 5 bases, leaving 8 bases between them. The CDR3 covers 13 residues. Per the germline V gene, CDR1 is LGHNA and CDR2 is YNFKEQ. CDR3 bases: TGTGCCAGCAGCCAAGTAGGGCGGTATGGCTACACCTTC. It codes for CASSQVGRYGYTF.

The V call is TRBV5-5, the J call TRBJ2-3; D perhaps matches TRBD2 (6 bases). CDR3 length equals 13 residues. Germline V CDR1 and CDR2: SGHKS, YYEKEE (reference sequence). Trimming left V 4 bases short and J 5 bases short, with 11 bases between. In DNA form, the CDR3 reads TGTGCCAGCAGCGGGGGGAGAGGAGATACGCAGTATTTT. Translation gives CASSGGRGDTQYF. Looking up the rest from reference TRBV5-5 and TRBJ2-3 gives the full variable domain: DAGVTQSPTHLIKTRGQQVTLRCSPISGHKSVSWYQQVLGQGPQFIFQYYEKEERGRGNFPDRFSARQFPNYSSELNVNALLLGDSALYLCASSGGRGDTQYFGPGTRLTVL.

This clonotype was observed a few times. This chain joins TRBV27 and TRBJ2-2; D is unclear. This CDR3 spans 13 amino acids. Germline CDR1 and CDR2: MNHEY and SMNVEV (reference sequence). The germline V and J ends were trimmed by 5 bases and 7 bases, with 11 bases remaining between them. This CDR3 reads CASSIGSHGELFF. DNA of the CDR3: TGTGCCAGCAGTATCGGGTCGCACGGGGAGCTGTTTTTT.

The chain couples TRBV30 to TRBJ1-3; a weak D match, TRBD1 (6 bases). V was pared by 3 bases and J by 9 bases, with 15 bases between. CDR1 is GTSNPN, CDR2 SVGIG, per germline (reference sequence). The CDR3 totals 13 residues. Here the CDR3 reads CAWSADRRSTIYF. DNA of the CDR3: TGTGCCTGGAGCGCAGACAGGCGGAGCACCATATATTTT.

The table lists this clonotype with a few counts. The CDR3 region has the DNA TGCGCCAGCAGCTCCAACTACCAAGAGACCCAGTACTTC. It codes for CASSSNYQETQYF. The rearrangement links TRBV5-1 to TRBJ2-5, with no clear D. Germline CDR1 is SGHRS and CDR2 is YFSETQ. Between the trimmed V and J ends, which lost 3 bases and 0 bases, there was a span of 6 bases. The CDR3 sequence is 13 residues long.

This clonotype was seen at least ten times. V and J are TRBV7-2 and TRBJ2-4, with unresolved D. Per germline, CDR1 SGHTA and CDR2 FQGNSA. This CDR3 spans 13 amino acids. V was cut by 5 bases and J by 3 bases, with 8 bases left in between. The CDR3, as DNA: TGTGCCAGCAGCCCCCCCGGCAAAAACATTCAGTACTTC. Translation gives CASSPPGKNIQYF. Based on the CDR3 plus reference TRBV7-2 and TRBJ2-4, the full variable domain is GAGVSQSPSNKVTEKGKDVELRCDPISGHTALYWYRQSLGQGLEFLIYFQGNSAPDKSGLPSDRFSAERTGGSVSTLTIQRTQQEDSAVYLCASSPPGKNIQYFGAGTRLSVL.

This clonotype was seen only a few times. This chain connects TRBV20-1 to TRBJ1-2; 8 nucleotides agree with TRBD1. Germline values: CDR1 DFQATT, CDR2 SNEGSKA (reference sequence). V lost 3 bases to trimming and J lost 5 bases; unmatched junction nucleotides: 8. The CDR3 runs 14 residues. CDR3 amino acids: CSARDQGAGYGYTF. The DNA of the CDR3 is TGCAGTGCTAGGGACCAGGGGGCAGGGTATGGCTACACCTTC.

J is TRBJ1-5 and V is TRBV10-3; D might be TRBD1 (5 bases). The CDR3 runs to 15 residues. Germline loops: CDR1 ENHRY, CDR2 SYGVKD. V lost 10 bases and J 2 bases, leaving 18 bases between the germline ends. The DNA for the CDR3 is TGTGCCACCCAAGGGGCTCCCGGGGGCAATCAGCCCCAGCATTTT. This codes for CATQGAPGGNQPQHF.

This clonotype has just a few counts. The V and J genes are TRBV24-1 and TRBJ2-1; no reliable D call. Germline V gene sequence: CDR1 KGHDR, CDR2 SFDVKD. Trimming took off 0 bases at V and 8 bases at J, with 7 bases between the two ends. There are 13 residues in the CDR3. The chain's CDR3 is CATSDLFSYEQFF. The DNA for the CDR3 is TGTGCCACCAGTGATTTGTTCAGCTATGAGCAGTTCTTC.

This clonotype came up a few times. This chain uses TRBV4-1 with TRBJ1-1; the D gene is possibly TRBD1 (5 bases). This CDR3 region has 13 residues. The germline V and J ends were trimmed by 3 bases and 1 base, with 6 bases remaining between them. Germline V CDR1 and CDR2: MGHRA, YSYEKL. CDR3 protein: CASSHRENTEAFF. As DNA, the CDR3 is TGCGCCAGCAGCCACAGGGAGAACACTGAAGCTTTCTTT.

This clonotype was counted a few times. The rearrangement uses TRBV28 and TRBJ1-5; 10 positions match TRBD1. With V trimmed by 7 bases and J by 7 bases, 16 bases remained unmatched. The CDR3 contains 17 residues. CDR1 MDHEN and CDR2 SYDVKM come from the germline V gene. This CDR3 is CASTPDRWGQGRQPQHF. CDR3 nucleotide sequence: TGTGCCAGCACCCCCGATCGTTGGGGACAGGGGAGGCAGCCCCAGCATTTT. Variable domain in full (rest from reference TRBV28 and TRBJ1-5): DVKVTQSSRYLVKRTGEKVFLECVQDMDHENMFWYRQDPGLGLRLIYFSYDVKMKEKGDIPEGYSVSREKKERFSLILESASTNQTSMYLCASTPDRWGQGRQPQHFGDGTRLSIL.

Many counts were recorded for this clonotype. V gene TRBV3-1 combines with J gene TRBJ1-3, with D unresolved. The germline gives CDR1 LGHDT, CDR2 YNNKEL (reference sequence). Trimming took off 11 bases at V and 4 bases at J, with 15 bases between the two ends. This CDR3 spans 13 amino acids. The CDR3 DNA reads as TGTGCCTGCCGAGAGCGAGGGGGAAACACCATATATTTT. Amino acid sequence: CACRERGGNTIYF.

In its sample, this clonotype was seen a few times. The genes are TRBV23-1 and TRBJ2-7; a possible D gene is TRBD2 (6 bases). TRBV23-1 is an open reading frame whose function is uncertain. This CDR3 contains 14 residues. Trimming removed 0 bases at V and 5 bases at J, with 11 bases between. CDR3 bases: TGCGCCAGCAGTCAATCGTGGATAGCGGACGAGCAGTACGTC. Translated, it gives CASSQSWIADEQYV.

At least ten counts were recorded for this clonotype. The chain joins TRBV12-3 or TRBV12-4 to TRBJ2-7, with TRBD1 matching over 8 bases. This CDR3 comprises 14 residues. J lost 1 base, V lost 6 bases, and 5 bases had no gene match. For the CDR3, the DNA is TGTGCCAGCAGGCCTCAGGGGGCATCCTACGAGCAGTACTTC. This gives the protein CASRPQGASYEQYF.

This clonotype has a handful of counts. The V gene is TRBV5-1, the J gene TRBJ1-4, with D tentatively TRBD1 (5 bases). Trimming shortened V by 1 base and J by 7 bases, and 8 bases separated the two germline ends. The CDR3 spans 13 residues. The germline gives CDR1 SGHRS, CDR2 YFSETQ. Here the CDR3 reads CASSLQGGEKLFF. The CDR3 bases are TGCGCCAGCAGCTTGCAGGGAGGTGAAAAACTGTTTTTT.

There are a few counts of this clonotype. The chain couples TRBV9 to TRBJ2-3; 13 nucleotides line up with TRBD2. J lost 9 bases, V lost 2 bases, and 3 bases had no gene match. Germline V CDR1 and CDR2: SGDLS, YYNGEE. CDR3 length: 14 amino acids. CDR3 amino acids: CASSVGTSGATQYF. CDR3 nucleotides: TGTGCCAGCAGCGTCGGGACTAGCGGGGCCACGCAGTATTTT.

This clonotype occurred many times. The chain has TRBV7-2 and TRBJ2-7; D might be TRBD2 (6 bases). The CDR3 spans 14 residues. Germline CDR1 SGHTA, CDR2 FQGNSA. The V end was cut by 5 bases, the J end by 0 bases, with 11 bases between. CDR3: CASSTGLNSYEQYF. The CDR3 DNA sequence: TGTGCCAGCAGCACGGGACTGAACTCCTACGAGCAGTACTTC. The entire variable domain, with the rest obtained from reference TRBV7-2 and TRBJ2-7, is as follows: GAGVSQSPSNKVTEKGKDVELRCDPISGHTALYWYRQSLGQGLEFLIYFQGNSAPDKSGLPSDRFSAERTGGSVSTLTIQRTQQEDSAVYLCASSTGLNSYEQYFGPGTRLTVT.

DNA of the CDR3: TGCAGTGCTAGACAGGGTACGAGGAACACTGAAGCTTTCTTT. Translation: CSARQGTRNTEAFF. The chain combines TRBV20-1 with TRBJ1-1; D may be TRBD1 (5 bases). This CDR3 spans 14 amino acids. From germline, CDR1 is DFQATT and CDR2 SNEGSKA (reference sequence). Trimming removed 2 bases at V and 1 base at J, with 11 bases between.

The chain joins TRBV5-5 to TRBJ2-5, with 14 nucleotides matching TRBD2. Germline V gives CDR1 SGHKS, CDR2 YYEKEE (reference sequence). The CDR3 extends over 17 amino acids. Germline trimming cut 4 bases from V and 5 bases from J; bases unmatched to any gene: 10. The CDR3 DNA reads as TGTGCCAGCAGCGATCGACTAGCGGGGGGGTTCGTTGAGACCCAGTACTTC. Translation gives CASSDRLAGGFVETQYF.

The CDR3 nucleotides read TGTGCCAGCAGCCCGCGAGGACCGGTCTATGGCTACACCTTC. Residues: CASSPRGPVYGYTF. The genes are TRBV5-6 and TRBJ1-2; no clear D gene. The germline CDR1 and CDR2 sequences are SGHDT and YYEEEE. The CDR3 is made up of 14 amino acids. The V end was cut by 4 bases, the J end by 4 bases, with 14 bases between. Filled out from reference TRBV5-6 and TRBJ1-2, the complete variable domain reads DAGVTQSPTHLIKTRGQQVTLRCSPKSGHDTVSWYQQALGQGPQFIFQYYEEEERQRGNFPDRFSGHQFPNYSSELNVNALLLGDSALYLCASSPRGPVYGYTFGSGTRLTVV.